The 9 T cell receptor beta chains below were found in one sample sequenced in a study of regulatory T cells in long-lasting Graves disease. Sample time point: newly diagnosed GD, antithyroid drugs for less than 3 months. There was RNA extracted from PBMCs, and the TCR library was made from it. Arm-PCR of CDR3 regions and iRepertoire HTBI primers were used to build TCR beta libraries. TCRdb reprocessed the multiplex PCR reads via MiXCR and lists one record per CDR3 protein. The sample gives 250,000 to 300,000 distinct CDR3 sequences, 15% to 20% of which show up once; around 15% is in the top ten. The same data also contributed to another study, on T cells in Graves' hyperthyroidism and ophthalmopathy.

The material sequenced was peripheral blood mononuclear cells (PBMCs), taken at new diagnosis, from a patient treated with antithyroid drugs. The receptors here all came from a young woman with Graves disease.

This clonotype was picked up a small number of times. The chain combines TRBV20-1 with TRBJ2-5; D might be TRBD1 (6 bases). This CDR3 has 14 amino acids. With 4 bases removed from V and 1 base from J, the gap between germline ends came to 13 bases. CDR1 is DFQATT, CDR2 SNEGSKA, per germline (reference sequence). CDR3 in amino acids: CSAIQGPSQETQYF. In DNA, the CDR3 is TGCAGTGCTATTCAGGGGCCCAGCCAAGAGACCCAGTACTTC.

In this sample, this clonotype turned up many times. The chain carries TRBV19 and TRBJ1-1; D call uncertain. Germline V CDR1 and CDR2: LNHDA, SQIVND (reference sequence). V lost 6 bases to trimming and J lost 3 bases, with 11 bases between them. CDR3 size: 13 residues. CDR3: CASRTLFDTEAFF. CDR3 coding DNA: TGTGCCAGTAGAACGTTGTTCGACACTGAAGCTTTCTTT.

This clonotype came up many times. V usage is TRBV7-2 and J usage is TRBJ1-4, with a tentative D call TRBD1 (5 bases). The V end was cut by 3 bases, the J end by 10 bases, with 18 bases between. Per the germline V gene, CDR1 is SGHTA and CDR2 is FQGNSA. The length of the CDR3 is 15 residues. CDR3: CASSLGTAGGGKLFF. CDR3 bases: TGTGCCAGCAGCTTGGGGACGGCCGGGGGGGGAAAACTGTTTTTT.

The DNA of the CDR3 is TGCAGCGAAAGGGAGGGCTTGGGGGATACGCAGTATTTT. Its translation is CSEREGLGDTQYF. This chain connects TRBV29-1 to TRBJ2-3; TRBD2 aligns across 7 bases. The CDR3 runs to 13 residues. The germline V gene has CDR1 SQVTM and CDR2 ANQGSEA. V dropped 7 bases and J dropped 6; count of bases not matched to a gene: 10.

The table lists this clonotype with many counts. J is TRBJ2-5 and V is TRBV7-2; no firm D call. This CDR3 contains 11 residues. V was pared by 5 bases and J by 0 bases, with 1 base between. Germline CDR1 SGHTA, CDR2 FQGNSA. For the CDR3, the DNA is TGTGCCAGCAGCAACCAAGAGACCCAGTACTTC. Its translation is CASSNQETQYF.

The sample holds many counts of this clonotype. This chain links TRBV4-1 with TRBJ1-2, with TRBD1 as a possible D gene (5 bases). V lost 4 bases, J lost 3 bases, and 15 bases lay in between. The CDR3 is 15 residues long. The germline V gene has CDR1 MGHRA and CDR2 YSYEKL. CDR3 residues: CASSPWGVNYYGYTF. Written as DNA, the CDR3 is TGCGCCAGCAGCCCGTGGGGGGTCAATTACTATGGCTACACCTTC.

About this clonotype: Mismatch with germline at one junction end may stem from a read error. CDR3 bases: TGTGCCGCCAGTGGAGGGGGGACCCAGTACTTC. Residues: CAASGGGTQYF. The rearrangement uses TRBV24-1 and TRBJ2-5; tentatively, D is TRBD1 or TRBD2 (6 bases each). The length of the CDR3 is 11 residues. In germline, CDR1 is KGHDR, CDR2 SFDVKD.

This clonotype appeared a few times. The junction does not match germline at one end; this may be a read error. The V and J genes are TRBV5-4 and TRBJ1-1; a weak D match, TRBD1 (5 bases). CDR1 and CDR2 from the germline V gene are SGHNT and YYREEE (reference sequence). The CDR3 has 14 residues. CDR3 loop: CASSPPGSNAEAFF. CDR3 nucleotides: TGTGCCAGCAGCCCCCCAGGGTCGAACGCTGAAGCTTTCTTT.

This clonotype has ten or more counts. The chain carries TRBV20-1 and TRBJ1-1; 7 bases are shared with TRBD1. J gave up 3 bases and V 3 bases, and 7 bases lay outside the gene matches. CDR3 length equals 14 residues. The germline gives CDR1 DFQATT, CDR2 SNEGSKA (reference sequence). The DNA of the CDR3 is TGCAGTGCTAGGACAGGGCCCGCGGACACTGAAGCTTTCTTT. It is translated as CSARTGPADTEAFF.